This TCR beta chain came from a study of blood T cell repertoires in COVID-19. At the level of the study: Donors in the United States, Italy and Spain gave samples during acute or convalescent COVID-19.

Source study methods: Nucleated cell counts were estimated from reference gene primer amplification. The repertoire was sequenced with immunoSEQ multiplex PCR; TCRdb's copy has only in-frame clones and lacks some. V, J and clone size reflect that table, while D and trimming were determined from the DNA. Of over 150,000 clones listed, about four fifths are singletons. This TCR was sampled from a man in his forties who had recovered from COVID-19. The specimen sequenced was PBMCs or T cells enriched from blood (not recorded which).

CDR3 sequence reads: CASRRTGADYEQYF. The CDR3 DNA follows: TGTGCCAGCAGGCGGACAGGGGCCGACTACGAGCAGTACTTC. The chain joins TRBV7-2 to TRBJ2-7, with 9 bases aligning to TRBD1. With 6 bases clipped from V and 3 bases from J, the junction kept 6 bases outside the gene matches. CDR3 size: 14 residues. The V gene's germline CDR1 is SGHTA and CDR2 FQGNSA.